Following are 15 T cell receptor beta chains from one sample sequenced in a study of T cell repertoires in cytomegalovirus infection. From the reads, TCRdb called clonotypes with MiXCR, one entry per CDR3 protein. The repertoire holds over 150,000 distinct CDR3 sequences, about a sixth seen once, with 20% to 25% in the top ten. The specimen sequenced was CD8+ T cells from PBMCs. All receptors derive from a human donor in good health (CMV status not recorded). Some clones in this sample may be carry-over from other donors' samples.

This clonotype was counted a few times. This chain links TRBV6-6 with TRBJ2-7, with 8 bases aligning to TRBD1. V trimming: 7 bases; J trimming: 9 bases; junction bases outside the gene matches: 11. Germline lookup yields CDR1 MNHNY and CDR2 SVGAGI (reference sequence). CDR3 length: 13 residues. CDR3 DNA sequence: TGTGCCAGCACGCCTGTGACAGGGGATTTGCAGTACTTC. Translated: CASTPVTGDLQYF.

This clonotype turned up a few times. The chain combines TRBV7-9 with TRBJ1-2; 10 bases agree with TRBD1. Germline values: CDR1 SEHNR, CDR2 FQNEAQ (reference sequence). The CDR3 length is 14 residues. Trimming took 5 bases from V and 13 from J; bases not matched to a gene: 13. The CDR3 DNA reads TGTGCCAGCAGCCGCCGGGACAGGGGAATGTATTTCACCTTC. Translation gives CASSRRDRGMYFTF.

This clonotype was seen more than once but under ten times. This chain joins TRBV12-3 or TRBV12-4 and TRBJ1-5; TRBD1 aligns across 7 bases. This CDR3 region has 16 residues. V lost 1 base to trimming and J lost 1 base; unmatched junction nucleotides: 4. Here the CDR3 reads CASSLGAGGSNQPQHF. Here the CDR3 DNA reads TGTGCCAGCAGTTTAGGGGCAGGGGGAAGCAATCAGCCCCAGCATTTT.

J is TRBJ2-7 and V is TRBV7-8; D perhaps matches TRBD2 (6 bases). This CDR3 comprises 14 residues. Germline V gene data show CDR1 as SGHVS and CDR2 as FQNEAQ. The V end lost 5 bases, the J end lost 4 bases, and 15 bases lay between the germline ends. The CDR3 sequence is CASSTPSGGYEQYF. CDR3 bases: TGTGCCAGCAGCACCCCCTCCGGGGGTTACGAGCAGTACTTC.

This clonotype showed up just a few times. The chain employs TRBV7-9 and TRBJ2-3; 7 nucleotides line up with TRBD1. The CDR3 has 16 residues. Per germline, CDR1 SEHNR and CDR2 FQNEAQ (reference sequence). With V trimmed by 7 bases and J by 0 bases, 10 bases remained unmatched. The CDR3 loop reads CASTFKGQASTDTQYF. The DNA of the CDR3 is TGTGCCAGCACCTTTAAAGGACAGGCTAGCACAGATACGCAGTATTTT.

The chain joins TRBV29-1 to TRBJ2-3; 7 bases are a match to TRBD1. Germline V gene sequence: CDR1 SQVTM, CDR2 ANQGSEA. Trimming cost V 2 bases and J 0 bases; bases outside gene matches: 5. The CDR3 totals 15 residues. Written as DNA, the CDR3 is TGCAGCGTTGAAAGAGGGACAGCAAGCACAGATACGCAGTATTTT. Its translation is CSVERGTASTDTQYF.

The rearrangement uses TRBV7-2 and TRBJ2-1; TRBD2 agrees at 13 bases. Germline V CDR1 and CDR2: SGHTA, FQGNSA. This CDR3 region has 19 residues. J was trimmed by 5 bases and V by 5 bases; bases with no gene match: 15. CDR3 protein: CASSLTLVMGLAGNNEQFF. Here the CDR3 DNA reads TGTGCCAGCAGCCTTACGTTGGTGATGGGACTAGCGGGGAACAATGAGCAGTTCTTC.

V usage is TRBV4-1 and J usage is TRBJ2-2, with D maybe TRBD1 (6 bases). The CDR3 is 15 amino acids. Trimming shortened V by 6 bases and J by 2 bases, and 13 bases separated the two germline ends. CDR1 MGHRA and CDR2 YSYEKL come from the germline V gene. The CDR3 bases are TGCGCCAGCAGACTTTTACAGGGTAACACCGGGGAGCTGTTTTTT. It encodes CASRLLQGNTGELFF.

This rearrangement joins TRBV7-3 to TRBJ2-3, with D unresolved. Trimming took 1 base from V and 2 from J, leaving 16 bases between them. Per the germline V gene, CDR1 is SGHTA and CDR2 is FQGTGA. The CDR3 length is 17 residues. CDR3 sequence reads: CASSLKGLRLPTDTQYF. The CDR3 DNA is TGTGCCAGCAGCTTAAAAGGGTTGCGGCTCCCCACAGATACGCAGTATTTT.

The rearrangement uses TRBV28 and TRBJ2-2, with 9 bases identical to TRBD1. Trimming cost V 5 bases and J 6 bases; bases outside gene matches: 10. The germline V gene has CDR1 MDHEN and CDR2 SYDVKM. CDR3 size: 16 residues. Here the CDR3 reads CASSDRGQGLAGELFF. As DNA, the CDR3 is TGTGCCAGCAGTGACCGAGGACAGGGGCTTGCCGGGGAGCTGTTTTTT.

The gene calls are TRBV20-1 and TRBJ1-1, with D unresolved. Trimming pared 0 bases from V and 0 bases from J, leaving 20 bases between. Germline V gene data show CDR1 as DFQATT and CDR2 as SNEGSKA (reference sequence). This CDR3 region has 18 residues. The CDR3 sequence: CSARDSGERASMNTEAFF. The CDR3, as DNA: TGCAGTGCTAGAGACTCCGGGGAGCGCGCCTCGATGAACACTGAAGCTTTCTTT.

This clonotype was seen repeatedly, ten times or more. The rearrangement links TRBV7-8 to TRBJ2-5, with D perhaps matching TRBD1 (6 bases). The germline V gene encodes CDR1 SGHVS and CDR2 FQNEAQ. CDR3 size: 16 residues. Trimming took off 5 bases at V and 2 bases at J, with 18 bases between the two ends. The CDR3, as DNA: TGTGCCAGCAGCCCTCTCCCAACAGGGCCTCAAGAGACCCAGTACTTC. It specifies CASSPLPTGPQETQYF.

The J gene is TRBJ2-7, the V gene TRBV28; no firm D call. The V gene's germline CDR1 is MDHEN and CDR2 SYDVKM. Trimming cost V 4 bases and J 5 bases, with 15 bases left between them. The CDR3 extends over 14 amino acids. The CDR3 nucleotides read TGTGCCAGCAGTTCTATGTCGGTTCCTAACGAGCAGTACTTC. Its translation is CASSSMSVPNEQYF. Using reference TRBV28 and TRBJ2-7 for the parts outside the CDR3, the full variable domain is DVKVTQSSRYLVKRTGEKVFLECVQDMDHENMFWYRQDPGLGLRLIYFSYDVKMKEKGDIPEGYSVSREKKERFSLILESASTNQTSMYLCASSSMSVPNEQYFGPGTRLTVT.

The chain uses TRBV7-2 and TRBJ1-2, with 9 bases identical to TRBD1. V lost 1 base to trimming and J lost 1 base; unmatched junction nucleotides: 4. The CDR3 is 16 amino acids. CDR1 is SGHTA and CDR2 is FQGNSA in the germline V gene. The CDR3 sequence is CASSLEGDRDNYGYTF. The CDR3 DNA follows: TGTGCCAGCAGCTTAGAAGGGGACAGGGATAACTATGGCTACACCTTC.

This clonotype has a handful of counts. The chain combines TRBV7-9 with TRBJ2-5; tentatively, D is TRBD2 (6 bases). The V gene lost 4 bases and the J gene lost 0 bases, with 12 bases spanning the gap. This CDR3 is built from 15 residues. CDR1 and CDR2 (germline): SEHNR, FQNEAQ (reference sequence). The CDR3 protein is CASSWPRRDQETQYF. The CDR3, as DNA: TGTGCCAGCAGCTGGCCGAGGAGGGACCAAGAGACCCAGTACTTC. Combining the CDR3 with reference TRBV7-9 and TRBJ2-5 gives the whole variable domain DTGVSQNPRHKITKRGQNVTFRCDPISEHNRLYWYRQTLGQGPEFLTYFQNEAQLEKSRLLSDRFSAERPKGSFSTLEIQRTEQGDSAMYLCASSWPRRDQETQYFGPGTRLLVL.